The present T cell receptor (beta chain) was sequenced within a study of T cells after yellow fever vaccination. TCRdb re-called the 5' RACE reads through MiXCR, storing one row per CDR3 protein. This sample yields about 320,000 distinct CDR3 sequences, of which approximately 4.5% are seen a single time; just under 20% belongs to the top ten. Germline V CDR1 and CDR2: LGHNA, YNFKEQ. This CDR3 region has 15 residues. Trimming pared 3 bases from V and 1 base from J, leaving 12 bases between. This clonotype was detected many times. Sequences were derived from PBMCs, sampled 15 days after the yellow fever booster vaccination. This TCR was recovered from a man aged 18 to 30 who received the YFV17D yellow fever vaccine. The chain uses TRBV4-2 and TRBJ1-1; tentative D call: TRBD1 (6 bases). The CDR3 sequence: CASSQTGSTNTEAFF. Written as DNA, the CDR3 is TGTGCCAGCAGCCAGACAGGATCAACGAACACTGAAGCTTTCTTT.